The sequence of this T cell receptor (beta chain) was determined in a study of a mutant IDH1 vaccine in newly diagnosed glioma. This clone is a singleton in its sample. Time point noted: baseline, week 1 (first vaccination visit). This sample's treatment: pre-vaccination baseline after standard-of-care therapy. The donors' diagnosis was new WHO grade 3 or 4 astrocytoma that was IDH1-mutant and ATRX-lost. Generated by immunoSEQ multiplex PCR, the TCRdb table keeps only in-frame clones and is missing some. The table lists some 51,000 clones, approximately 80% of them singletons. This CDR3 is 13 amino acids long. V gave up 5 bases and J gave up 3 bases, with 11 bases separating them. CDR1 is SGHDT and CDR2 is YYEEEE in the germline V gene.

The genes are TRBV5-6 and TRBJ2-5; D is tentatively TRBD1 or TRBD2 (5 bases each). Sequenced here: PBMCs, sampled from a glioma patient treated with radiotherapy, temozolomide or both. The receptor was isolated from a woman aged 40 to 50 with glioma. In DNA form, the CDR3 reads TGTGCCAGCAGTTCCGGGGCCGAAGAGACCCAGTACTTC. Its translation: CASSSGAEETQYF.